This TCR beta chain was documented in a study of T-cell reconstitution after alpha-beta-depleted transplantation in children. Whole-study results and caveats: Expanded clones from the graft, numbering several hundred, reportedly supplied alpha-beta T cells about two months after transplant. It was newly produced T cells that mostly accounted for T-cell counts and diversity one year after transplant. The study traced high day-60 TCRbeta diversity in some patients to surviving recipient T cells and thymic progenitors.

A word on this clonotype: Its antigen is currently unknown.

A TCRbeta library incorporating unique molecular identifiers was prepared. Each CDR3 protein is one row after TCRdb ran MiXCR on the PCR reads. This sample has just over 950,000 distinct CDR3 sequences, with 25% to 35% found just once. Trimming took off 5 bases at V and 2 bases at J, with 13 bases between the two ends. Germline V gene lookup returns CDR1 SGHVS and CDR2 FQNEAQ. This CDR3 comprises 14 residues. This clonotype was sampled from a boy in the first two years of life who had a stem cell transplant for SCID, so the T cells may come from the graft donor. The source material was PBMCs, mostly from graft donor cells, sampled 360 days after TCRalphabeta/CD19-depleted stem cell transplant. This chain uses TRBV7-8 with TRBJ2-7, with D perhaps TRBD2 (5 bases). The CDR3 DNA follows: TGTGCCAGCAGCCCCAGCAGCGGAGCCTACGAGCAGTACTTC. Translation gives CASSPSSGAYEQYF.